These 19 T cell receptor beta chains share one sample of origin, sequenced in a study of shared clonotypes between healthy human individuals. Assay used: immunoSEQ multiplex PCR; TCRdb lists only in-frame clones, some missing. The table has hundreds of thousands of clones, approximately 79% seen once. The sequencing sample was made of memory CD4+ T cells sorted from blood. The subset here: CD45RA-negative fraction. These TCRs come from a young woman in good health.

The chain carries TRBV6-6 and TRBJ1-5; D is ambiguous. Trimming removed 6 bases from V and 9 bases from J, with 15 bases in between. The CDR3 has 13 residues. Germline CDR1 reads MNHNY; CDR2 reads SVGAGI (reference sequence). CDR3 sequence (DNA): TGTGCCAGCAGCCAGACGTCTGAAGGGCCCCAGCATTTT. Its protein is CASSQTSEGPQHF.

The rearrangement links TRBV21-1 to TRBJ2-7; the D call TRBD1 from the table was never checked on the DNA. TRBV21-1 is designated a pseudogene. This CDR3 spans 15 amino acids. The CDR3 spells CASSKLAGSFYEQYF. CDR3 sequence (DNA): TGTGCCAGCAGCAAATTAGCAGGGTCATTCTACGAGCAGTACTTC.

The rearrangement uses TRBV7-2 and TRBJ2-7, with 7 bases aligning to TRBD2. Germline V gene sequence: CDR1 SGHTA, CDR2 FQGNSA. This CDR3 is 14 amino acids long. V was pared by 2 bases and J by 3 bases, with 4 bases of the junction left unmatched. The DNA of the CDR3 is TGTGCCAGCAGCTTAAAGGCGGGAGACTACGAGCAGTACTTC. Protein: CASSLKAGDYEQYF.

J is TRBJ2-7 and V is TRBV5-1, with TRBD2 matching 10 bases. V dropped 4 bases and J dropped 2; count of bases not matched to a gene: 6. The CDR3 length is 15 residues. Germline V CDR1 and CDR2: SGHRS, YFSETQ. The DNA for the CDR3 is TGCGCCAGCAGCCCCGGGACTAGCGATGCCTACGAGCAGTACTTC. It specifies CASSPGTSDAYEQYF.

The chain combines TRBV19 with TRBJ1-5; no reliable D call. The CDR3 loop spans 20 amino acids. Germline-derived CDR1 and CDR2 are LNHDA and SQIVND (reference sequence). V lost 3 bases to trimming and J lost 4 bases, with 28 bases between them. The CDR3 nucleotides read TGTGCCAGTAGTATTTTGGACGGGCGCGGGCTTAAAAAGGATAATCAGCCCCAGCATTTT. Encoded protein: CASSILDGRGLKKDNQPQHF.

Here the CDR3 reads CASRLTASGRATGELFF. As DNA, the CDR3 is TGTGCCAGCAGGTTAACTGCTAGCGGGAGGGCCACCGGGGAGCTGTTTTTT. The genes are TRBV27 and TRBJ2-2; TRBD2 matches 12 bases. Germline CDR1 MNHEY, CDR2 SMNVEV (reference sequence). After removal of 6 bases from V and 4 bases from J, the junction contained 9 bases not matched to a gene. The CDR3 is 17 residues long.

This clone was picked up many times. This chain joins TRBV13 and TRBJ2-5; 7 nucleotides agree with TRBD1. V was clipped by 6 bases and J by 0 bases; unmatched bases: 4. Germline loops: CDR1 PRHDT, CDR2 FYEKMQ (reference sequence). The CDR3 has 14 amino acids. The CDR3 nucleotides are TGTGCCAGCAGGTGGACAGGTGACCAAGAGACCCAGTACTTC. Translated, it gives CASRWTGDQETQYF.

Only one count was recorded for this clone. The chain links TRBV5-4 to TRBJ2-7, with TRBD2 matching over 10 bases. Germline V gene lookup returns CDR1 SGHNT and CDR2 YYREEE (reference sequence). The CDR3 consists of 14 residues. V trimming: 4 bases; J trimming: 2 bases; junction bases outside the gene matches: 3. CDR3 bases: TGTGCCAGCAGCAAAGCGGGAGGGCCCTACGAGCAGTACTTC. This codes for CASSKAGGPYEQYF.

The table lists this clone with a count of one. This sequence joins TRBV5-1 and TRBJ1-1; D not resolved. CDR1 and CDR2 (germline): SGHRS, YFSETQ. Trimming pared 1 base from V and 7 bases from J, leaving 11 bases between. This CDR3 has 13 amino acids. This CDR3 is CASSLSYGSEAFF. In DNA form, the CDR3 reads TGCGCCAGCAGCTTGAGCTATGGCAGTGAAGCTTTCTTT.

The V gene is TRBV28, the J gene TRBJ2-1; D is unclear. V lost 6 bases and J lost 9, with 18 bases in between. CDR1 and CDR2 from the germline V gene are MDHEN and SYDVKM. There are 14 residues in the CDR3. The CDR3 DNA reads as TGTGCCAGCAGCGAGACTCTTTGGGCTACTGAGCAGTTCTTC. It codes for CASSETLWATEQFF.

The V gene is TRBV2, the J gene TRBJ1-5, with D perhaps TRBD1 (5 bases). CDR3 length: 15 amino acids. Trimming pared 2 bases from V and 4 bases from J, leaving 12 bases between. Per germline, CDR1 SNHLY and CDR2 FYNNEI. The CDR3 region has the DNA TGTGCCAGCAGTGAATTTGTTAGGGGTAATCAGCCCCAGCATTTT. Its translation: CASSEFVRGNQPQHF. Together with reference TRBV2 and TRBJ1-5, the CDR3 gives the full variable domain: EPEVTQTPSHQVTQMGQEVILRCVPISNHLYFYWYRQILGQKVEFLVSFYNNEISEKSEIFDDQFSVERPDGSNFTLKIRSTKLEDSAMYFCASSEFVRGNQPQHFGDGTRLSIL.

This clone was picked up many times. The J gene is TRBJ2-7, the V gene TRBV30; maybe TRBD1 (5 bases). V was trimmed by 2 bases and J by 3 bases, leaving 23 bases between them. Germline V gives CDR1 GTSNPN, CDR2 SVGIG (reference sequence). This CDR3 region has 17 residues. This CDR3 reads CAWSSNRIPTFGYEQYF. The CDR3 DNA is TGTGCCTGGAGTTCCAACAGGATTCCTACCTTTGGCTACGAGCAGTACTTC.

This sequence joins TRBV19 and TRBJ1-4, with a tentative D call TRBD1 (6 bases). Germline V gene lookup returns CDR1 LNHDA and CDR2 SQIVND (reference sequence). Trimming cost V 3 bases and J 7 bases, with 15 bases left between them. This CDR3 comprises 15 residues. CDR3 in amino acids: CASSMPGQGGEKLFF. In nucleotides, the CDR3 is TGTGCCAGTAGTATGCCGGGACAAGGGGGTGAAAAACTGTTTTTT.

The chain is built from TRBV25-1 and TRBJ1-1, with 7 bases that match TRBD1. CDR3 size: 15 residues. Unmatched junction bases numbered 15, after V lost 6 bases and J lost 8 bases. CDR1 is MGHDK, CDR2 SYGVNS, per germline. This chain's CDR3 is CASRVDRAGLGEAFF. DNA of the CDR3: TGTGCCAGCAGGGTTGACAGGGCGGGTCTCGGGGAAGCTTTCTTT.

The CDR3 loop is CASSYYAGAGTDTQYF. CDR3 in DNA: TGTGCCAGCAGTTACTATGCGGGAGCAGGCACAGATACGCAGTATTTT. This chain uses TRBV6-5 with TRBJ2-3; 7 positions match TRBD2. V shed 1 base and J 1 base; nucleotides not matched to a gene: 5. Germline lookup yields CDR1 MNHEY and CDR2 SVGAGI. The CDR3 is 16 amino acids.

The rearrangement uses TRBV6-1 and TRBJ2-2; 12 nucleotides align to TRBD2. Germline V CDR1 and CDR2: MNHNS, SASEGT. This CDR3 region has 17 residues. The J segment lost 5 bases and the V segment lost 4 bases, leaving 8 bases of the junction unmatched. The CDR3 spells CASSAPTSGSLTGELFF. In nucleotides, the CDR3 is TGTGCCAGCAGTGCCCCGACTAGCGGGAGTTTAACCGGGGAGCTGTTTTTT.

The chain employs TRBV6-5 and TRBJ2-1; D uncertain. The CDR3 covers 15 residues. Trimming removed 2 bases from V and 1 base from J, with 9 bases in between. CDR1 is MNHEY and CDR2 is SVGAGI in the germline V gene. For the CDR3, the DNA is TGTGCCAGCAGTTACCGAGTCGGGTCCTACAATGAGCAGTTCTTC. Protein product: CASSYRVGSYNEQFF.

The chain is built from TRBV9 and TRBJ2-1; the match to TRBD2 covers 8 bases. V was pared by 2 bases and J by 7 bases, with 8 bases of the junction left unmatched. This CDR3 is 15 amino acids long. Germline values: CDR1 SGDLS, CDR2 YYNGEE. The DNA for the CDR3 is TGTGCCAGCAGCGTGTTGACTAGCGCTAGGAATGAGCAGTTCTTC. It encodes CASSVLTSARNEQFF.

This clone was seen a few times. J is TRBJ2-5 and V is TRBV11-2, with D possibly being TRBD1 (6 bases). CDR1 and CDR2 (germline): SGHAT, FQNNGV. Trimming pared 4 bases from V and 5 bases from J, leaving 14 bases between. This CDR3 has 14 amino acids. The CDR3 bases are TGTGCCAGCAGCTCCGAGGTCAGGGGTGAGACCCAGTACTTC. Translated, it gives CASSSEVRGETQYF.